Listed below are T cell receptor beta chains from one sample, sequenced in a study of T cell responses to AZD1222 COVID-19 vaccine. Only in-frame clones appear in the TCRdb table, and some are missing; sequencing was by immunoSEQ multiplex PCR. The data show some 100,000 clones, approximately 90% seen once. The sample in question was peripheral blood, obtained on day 0 of AZD1222 vaccination. These receptors all stem from an adult in good health. CDR3s include the opening cysteine and the closing phenylalanine or tryptophan. The D gene is left open where the match is weak. Rows may omit the clone size; those that give it use once, few, many or a size class.

clone_size | j_call | v_call | d_call | cdr3_aa | cdr3_nt
. | TRBJ1-2 | TRBV6-5 | TRBD1 | CASLKSGGTGGYTF | TGTGCCAGCCTCAAGTCAGGGGGTACAGGTGGCTACACCTTC
. | TRBJ1-1 | TRBV5-1 | . | CASTAAVDLNTEAFF | TGCGCCAGCACCGCCGCGGTGGACCTGAACACTGAAGCTTTCTTT
. | TRBJ2-1 | TRBV11-3 | . | CASSLERGVSEQFF | TGTGCCAGCAGCTTAGAGCGGGGCGTAAGTGAGCAGTTCTTC
. | TRBJ2-2 | TRBV18 | . | CASGGLGNTGELFF | TGTGCCAGCGGAGGACTGGGGAACACCGGGGAGCTGTTTTTT
. | TRBJ2-1 | TRBV5-1 | . | CASSPKKRSNNNEQFF | TGCGCCAGCAGCCCTAAGAAGCGGTCCAATAACAATGAGCAGTTCTTC
. | TRBJ2-3 | TRBV5-4 | . | CASSLVGGPSTDTQYF | TGTGCCAGCAGCTTGGTCGGGGGCCCTAGCACAGATACGCAGTATTTT
. | TRBJ2-1 | TRBV2 | TRBD2 | CASRGTSGTGEQFF | TGTGCCAGCAGGGGGACTAGCGGGACGGGTGAGCAGTTCTTC
. | TRBJ1-3 | TRBV9 | . | CASSEGSRGSGNTIYF | TGTGCCAGCAGCGAGGGCTCGCGGGGCTCTGGAAACACCATATATTTT
. | TRBJ2-7 | TRBV3-1/TRBV3-2 | . | CASSLYYEQYF | TGTGCCAGCAGCCTATACTACGAGCAGTACTTC
few | TRBJ1-2 | TRBV2 | . | CASGGNYGYTF | TGTGCCAGCGGAGGTAACTATGGCTACACCTTC